This T cell receptor (beta chain) is drawn from a study of T cell repertoires in cytomegalovirus infection. MiXCR was run by TCRdb on the reads, yielding one entry per CDR3 protein. The table includes over 250,000 distinct CDR3 sequences, about a quarter detected once. Material: PBMCs. The receptor was isolated from a human donor in good health (CMV status not recorded). Some clones in this sample may be carry-over from other donors' samples.

In nucleotides, the CDR3 is TGTGCCAGTAGTATAGTCTCGGGCACCGGGGAGCTGTTTTTT. Its protein is CASSIVSGTGELFF. The chain combines TRBV19 with TRBJ2-2; no reliable D call. Looked up from germline, CDR1 is LNHDA and CDR2 is SQIVND (reference sequence). V lost 1 base, J lost 4 bases, and 7 bases lay in between. This CDR3 contains 14 residues.